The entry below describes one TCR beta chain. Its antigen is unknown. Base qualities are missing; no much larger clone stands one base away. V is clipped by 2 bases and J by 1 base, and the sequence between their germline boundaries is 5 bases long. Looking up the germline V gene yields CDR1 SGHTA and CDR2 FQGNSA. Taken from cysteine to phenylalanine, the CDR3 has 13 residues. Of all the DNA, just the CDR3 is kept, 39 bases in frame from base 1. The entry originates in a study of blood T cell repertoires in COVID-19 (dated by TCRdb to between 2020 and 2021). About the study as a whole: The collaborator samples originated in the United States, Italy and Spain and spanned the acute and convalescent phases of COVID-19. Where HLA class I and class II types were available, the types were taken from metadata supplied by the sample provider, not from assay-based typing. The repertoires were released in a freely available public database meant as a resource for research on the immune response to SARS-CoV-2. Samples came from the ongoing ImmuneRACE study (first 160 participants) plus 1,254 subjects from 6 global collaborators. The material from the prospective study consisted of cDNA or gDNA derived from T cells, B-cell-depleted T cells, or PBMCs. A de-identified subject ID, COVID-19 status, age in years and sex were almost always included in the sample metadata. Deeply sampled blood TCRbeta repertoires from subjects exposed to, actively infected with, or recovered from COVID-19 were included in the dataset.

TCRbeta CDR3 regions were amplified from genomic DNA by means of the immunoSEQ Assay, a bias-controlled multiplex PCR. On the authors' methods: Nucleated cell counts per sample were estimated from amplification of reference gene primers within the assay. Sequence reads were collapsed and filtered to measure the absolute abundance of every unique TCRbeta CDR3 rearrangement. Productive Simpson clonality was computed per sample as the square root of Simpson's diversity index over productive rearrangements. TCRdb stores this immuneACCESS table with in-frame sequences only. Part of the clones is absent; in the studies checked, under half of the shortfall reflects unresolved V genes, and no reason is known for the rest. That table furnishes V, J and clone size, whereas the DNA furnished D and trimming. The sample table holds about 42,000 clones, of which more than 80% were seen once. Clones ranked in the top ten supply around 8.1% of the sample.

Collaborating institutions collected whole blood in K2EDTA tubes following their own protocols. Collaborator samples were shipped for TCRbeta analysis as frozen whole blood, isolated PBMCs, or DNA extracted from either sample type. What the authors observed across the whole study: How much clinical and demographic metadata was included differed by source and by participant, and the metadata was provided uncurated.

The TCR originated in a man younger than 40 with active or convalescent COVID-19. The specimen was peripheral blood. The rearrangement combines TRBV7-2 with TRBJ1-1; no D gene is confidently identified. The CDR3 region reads CASSLPQNTEAFF. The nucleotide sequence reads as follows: TGTGCCAGCAGCTTACCACAGAACACTGAAGCTTTCTTT.